This TCR beta chain appears in the sequencing data of a study of blood T cells in healthy people across ages. Together with a sample-barcoded 5' primer, a J-beta primer mix was included in a second PCR lasting about 6 to 11 cycles. TCRdb reprocessed the 5' RACE reads via MiXCR and lists one record per CDR3 protein. The sample gives hundreds of thousands of distinct CDR3 sequences, approximately 60% of which show up once; roughly 24% is in the top ten. Trimming left V 1 base short and J 13 bases short, with 17 bases between. The CDR3 runs 14 residues. Germline V lookup: CDR1 SGHTA, CDR2 FQGNSA. The sample consisted of blood. The sequence came from a man aged 40-50 years in good health. The chain couples TRBV7-2 to TRBJ2-4; tentatively, D is TRBD2 (6 bases). CDR3 nucleotide sequence: TGTGCCAGCAGCTTAGTTAATCTATCGGGGGAGCAGTACTTC. It translates to CASSLVNLSGEQYF. Supplemented by reference TRBV7-2 and TRBJ2-4, the full variable domain reads GAGVSQSPSNKVTEKGKDVELRCDPISGHTALYWYRQSLGQGLEFLIYFQGNSAPDKSGLPSDRFSAERTGGSVSTLTIQRTQQEDSAVYLCASSLVNLSGEQYFGAGTRLSVL.